The 14 T cell receptor beta chains listed next were all sequenced from one sample in a study of shared clonotypes between healthy human individuals. Data came from immunoSEQ multiplex PCR; TCRdb stores just in-frame clones and leaves some out. The repertoire holds a few million clones, with over 90% as singletons. Sequences were obtained from naive CD4+ T cells from PBMCs. Subset here: CD45RA+ positively selected. These TCRs come from a man aged 18 to 29 in good health. Some clones in this sample may be carry-over from other donors' samples.

This rearrangement joins TRBV6-4 to TRBJ2-7, with 8 bases fitting TRBD2. CDR1 and CDR2 (germline): MRHNA, SNTAGT. The CDR3 is 15 amino acids. With 4 bases clipped from V and 3 bases from J, the junction kept 8 bases outside the gene matches. The CDR3 sequence is CASSVGSGINYEQYF. The CDR3 coding sequence is TGTGCCAGCAGTGTGGGTAGCGGGATTAACTACGAGCAGTACTTC.

The chain links TRBV4-3 to TRBJ2-3, with 7 bases fitting TRBD2. Per the germline V gene, CDR1 is LGHNA and CDR2 is YSLEER. V gave up 0 bases and J gave up 6 bases; unmatched junction bases: 9. This CDR3 is 16 amino acids long. As DNA, the CDR3 is TGCGCCAGCAGCCAAGATGTGGCGGGAGAGAAGGATACGCAGTATTTT. It specifies CASSQDVAGEKDTQYF.

This clone appeared a single time. The chain is built from TRBV11-2 and TRBJ2-1; 9 bases are a match to TRBD2. CDR1 is SGHAT, CDR2 FQNNGV, per germline. This CDR3 has 15 amino acids. With V trimmed by 5 bases and J by 0 bases, 2 bases remained unmatched. CDR3 DNA: TGTGCCAGCAGCAATAGCGGGAGCTCCTACAATGAGCAGTTCTTC. Amino acid sequence: CASSNSGSSYNEQFF.

V gene TRBV7-9 combines with J gene TRBJ1-1; D is unresolved. Germline loops: CDR1 SEHNR, CDR2 FQNEAQ (reference sequence). V gave up 3 bases and J gave up 0 bases, with 8 bases separating them. This CDR3 region has 14 residues. The CDR3 here is CASSLDGLNTEAFF. The CDR3 DNA follows: TGTGCCAGCAGCTTGGACGGACTGAACACTGAAGCTTTCTTT.

In nucleotides, the CDR3 is TGTGCCAGCAGCGTAGGAGCTAGCGGAGGGAAAGAGACCCAGTACTTC. This translates into CASSVGASGGKETQYF. The gene calls are TRBV9 and TRBJ2-5, with 7 bases aligning to TRBD2. The CDR3 runs 16 residues. CDR1 is SGDLS and CDR2 is YYNGEE in the germline V gene. The ends lost 0 bases at V and 3 bases at J; junction bases unmatched: 8.

The chain is built from TRBV19 and TRBJ2-7; D may be TRBD1 (5 bases). Germline CDR1 LNHDA, CDR2 SQIVND (reference sequence). The CDR3 sequence is 13 residues long. Trimming removed 0 bases at V and 8 bases at J, with 11 bases between. The CDR3, as DNA: TGTGCCAGTAGTATAGATGGGGCAGGGAAGCAGTACTTC. The encoded protein is CASSIDGAGKQYF.

In this sample, this clone turned up once. DNA for the CDR3: TGTGCCAGCTCACCACCAGGTGCCAAGGGCCCAACTAATGAAAAACTGTTTTTT. Protein sequence: CASSPPGAKGPTNEKLFF. The rearrangement links TRBV18 to TRBJ1-4; D is ambiguous. The germline CDR1 and CDR2 sequences are KGHSH and LQKENI. V lost 0 bases to trimming and J lost 0 bases, with 14 bases between them. The length of the CDR3 is 18 residues.

The rearrangement joins TRBV4-2 to TRBJ2-1; no definite D call. The CDR3 sequence is 16 residues long. The V and J ends lost 0 bases and 7 bases respectively, with 16 bases between them. Germline V gene data show CDR1 as LGHNA and CDR2 as YNFKEQ. The CDR3 loop reads CASSQDLGRPSNEQFF. CDR3 sequence (DNA): TGTGCCAGCAGCCAAGATCTAGGACGTCCATCTAATGAGCAGTTCTTC.

This chain links TRBV19 with TRBJ2-1, with D perhaps TRBD2 (5 bases). The V and J ends lost 5 bases and 8 bases respectively, with 16 bases between them. CDR1 is LNHDA and CDR2 is SQIVND in the germline V gene (reference sequence). The CDR3 totals 14 residues. The DNA for the CDR3 is TGTGCCAGTAGTGCGCCACTAGGTACTTATGAGCAGTTCTTC. Residues: CASSAPLGTYEQFF.

This sequence joins TRBV19 and TRBJ2-7; D may be TRBD1 or TRBD2 (5 bases each). Per the germline V gene, CDR1 is LNHDA and CDR2 is SQIVND (reference sequence). The CDR3 extends over 14 amino acids. Trimming cost V 5 bases and J 5 bases, with 16 bases left between them. The CDR3 is CASSVSPRGDEQYF. The CDR3 nucleotides read TGTGCCAGTAGTGTTAGTCCACGGGGCGACGAGCAGTACTTC.

This clone was found a few times. This chain joins TRBV4-2 and TRBJ1-1; D perhaps matches TRBD1 (6 bases). Trimming cost V 1 base and J 4 bases, with 7 bases left between them. The CDR3 extends over 13 amino acids. Looked up from germline, CDR1 is LGHNA and CDR2 is YNFKEQ. This CDR3 is CASSQGRGTEAFF. The CDR3 coding sequence is TGTGCCAGCAGCCAAGGCAGGGGCACTGAAGCTTTCTTT.

CDR3 amino acids: CAWSDQGAQPQHF. CDR3 bases: TGTGCCTGGAGCGACCAGGGGGCTCAGCCCCAGCATTTT. The rearrangement uses TRBV30 and TRBJ1-5; TRBD1 matches at 8 bases. Looked up from germline, CDR1 is GTSNPN and CDR2 is SVGIG (reference sequence). J gave up 6 bases and V 3 bases, and 4 bases lay outside the gene matches. CDR3 length: 13 amino acids.

The genes are TRBV5-1 and TRBJ2-7, with D perhaps TRBD1 (6 bases). This CDR3 has 15 amino acids. Trimming shortened V by 4 bases and J by 0 bases, and 14 bases separated the two germline ends. Germline values: CDR1 SGHRS, CDR2 YFSETQ. In DNA form, the CDR3 reads TGCGCCAGCAGCGTGACAGGACCGAACTCCTACGAGCAGTACTTC. Encoded protein: CASSVTGPNSYEQYF.

With regard to this clone: The sample has other DNA sequences that encode this CDR3 too. V and J are TRBV5-1 and TRBJ2-7, with D possibly being TRBD1 (6 bases). With 0 bases removed from V and 0 bases from J, the gap between germline ends came to 10 bases. The CDR3 loop spans 15 amino acids. Germline assignment: CDR1 SGHRS and CDR2 YFSETQ. This chain's CDR3 is CASSLGQASSYEQYF. For the CDR3, the DNA is TGCGCCAGCAGCTTGGGACAGGCTAGCTCCTACGAGCAGTACTTC. The full variable domain, completed using reference TRBV5-1 and TRBJ2-7, is KAGVTQTPRYLIKTRGQQVTLSCSPISGHRSVSWYQQTPGQGLQFLFEYFSETQRNKGNFPGRFSGRQFSNSRSEMNVSTLELGDSALYLCASSLGQASSYEQYFGPGTRLTVT.